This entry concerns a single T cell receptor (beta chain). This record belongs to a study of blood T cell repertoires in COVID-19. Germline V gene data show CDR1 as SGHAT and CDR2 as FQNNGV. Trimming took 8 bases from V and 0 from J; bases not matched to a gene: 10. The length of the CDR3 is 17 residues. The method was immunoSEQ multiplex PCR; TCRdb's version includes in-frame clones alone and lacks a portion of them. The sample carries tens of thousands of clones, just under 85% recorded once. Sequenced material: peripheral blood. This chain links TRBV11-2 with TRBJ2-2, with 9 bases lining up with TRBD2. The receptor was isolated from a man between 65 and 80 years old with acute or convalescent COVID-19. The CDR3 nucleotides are TGTGCCAGCGGGCGAAGACTAGCGGTTTCGAACACCGGGGAGCTGTTTTTT. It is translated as CASGRRLAVSNTGELFF.